This T cell receptor beta chain was sequenced for a study of vaccination and CD4 T cells after COVID-19. As to this clonotype: Its antigen remains unidentified.

Treatment specified: roughly nine-day PBMC culture with coronavirus spike peptide pools or control peptides (ViraFEST assay). The ViraFEST method relied on peptide pools to expand antigen-specific T cells, followed by TCR sequencing. The CDR3 spans 13 residues. V lost 5 bases, J lost 1 base, and 8 bases lay in between. Germline V gene sequence: CDR1 SGHTA, CDR2 FQGNSA. Oncomine TCR Beta short-read sequencing was applied to DNA from cultured CD4+ T cells. TCRdb re-derived calls from the PCR reads in MiXCR, one entry per CDR3 protein. The sample has about 14,000 distinct CDR3 sequences; roughly 54% are singletons.

Sequences were derived from CD4+ T cells from blood, cultured in vitro, sampled before SARS-CoV-2 vaccination. V usage is TRBV7-2 and J usage is TRBJ1-2; D call uncertain. The clonotype comes from a human donor who had recovered from COVID-19. CDR3 in DNA: TGTGCCAGCAGCGCCGATATTAACTATGGCTACACCTTC. It encodes CASSADINYGYTF.